This T cell receptor (beta chain) is from a study of T cells in localized non-small cell lung cancer. Profiled with immunoSEQ multiplex PCR; TCRdb holds only in-frame clones, not every one. This sample has more than 2,000 clones; around 25% occur once, and the top ten carry around 7.9%. This clone is medium-sized in the sample. V lost 5 bases and J lost 11, with 23 bases in between. The V gene's germline CDR1 is MNHGY and CDR2 SAAAGT. The length of the CDR3 is 15 residues. The receptor was derived from a man aged 40 to 69 with stage III lung adenocarcinoma. The input for sequencing was lung tumor tissue, taken before any cancer treatment. This chain links TRBV6-8 with TRBJ2-3; TRBD2 is a possible D gene (5 bases). CDR3 amino acids: CASSQSRDKIRGQYF. Written as DNA, the CDR3 is TGTGCCAGCAGTCAATCCCGGGATAAAATTAGAGGGCAGTATTTT.